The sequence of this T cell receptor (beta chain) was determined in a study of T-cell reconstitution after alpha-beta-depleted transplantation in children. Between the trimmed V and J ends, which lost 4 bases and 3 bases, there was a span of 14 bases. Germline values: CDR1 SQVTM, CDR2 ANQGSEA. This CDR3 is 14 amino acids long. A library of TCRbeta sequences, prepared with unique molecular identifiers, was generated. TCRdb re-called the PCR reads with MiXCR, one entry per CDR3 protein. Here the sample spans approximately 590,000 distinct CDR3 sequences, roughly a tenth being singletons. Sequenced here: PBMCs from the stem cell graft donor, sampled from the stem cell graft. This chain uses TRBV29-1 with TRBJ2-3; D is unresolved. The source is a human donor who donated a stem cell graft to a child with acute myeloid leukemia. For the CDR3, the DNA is TGCAGCGTTGGTATGCGGAAAACGACAGATACGCAGTATTTT. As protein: CSVGMRKTTDTQYF.